Presented here are 27 T cell receptor beta chains from one specimen sequenced in a study of cytomegalovirus exposure and HLA in healthy donors. The PCR had 60 Vbeta and 13 Jbeta primers. The method was immunoSEQ multiplex PCR; TCRdb's version includes in-frame clones alone and lacks a portion of them. The data contain roughly 150,000 clones, 80% to 85% of them singletons. Sequencing was carried out using PBMCs. The origin of the receptors is a male donor in good health and CMV-seronegative.

This chain uses TRBV19 with TRBJ1-3, with 7 positions matching TRBD1. Per germline, CDR1 LNHDA and CDR2 SQIVND (reference sequence). Unmatched junction bases numbered 5, after V lost 7 bases and J lost 2 bases. The CDR3 covers 14 residues. The CDR3 region is CASTPGTAGNTIYF. CDR3 coding DNA: TGTGCCAGTACTCCAGGGACAGCTGGAAACACCATATATTTT.

The chain joins TRBV28 to TRBJ2-7, with D possibly matching TRBD2 (6 bases). The CDR3 runs 16 residues. Trimming took off 4 bases at V and 1 base at J, with 17 bases between the two ends. Looked up from germline, CDR1 is MDHEN and CDR2 is SYDVKM. The CDR3 coding sequence is TGTGCCAGCAGTTCCCCCGGGGCGGGGCTATCCTACGAGCAGTACTTC. It yields the protein CASSSPGAGLSYEQYF. The variable domain in full, with the rest retrieved from reference TRBV28 and TRBJ2-7, is DVKVTQSSRYLVKRTGEKVFLECVQDMDHENMFWYRQDPGLGLRLIYFSYDVKMKEKGDIPEGYSVSREKKERFSLILESASTNQTSMYLCASSSPGAGLSYEQYFGPGTRLTVT.

To note about this clone: Germline and junction disagree at one end, which may indicate a read error. This rearrangement joins TRBV7-2 to TRBJ1-6; D possibly corresponds to TRBD1 (6 bases). This CDR3 is 15 amino acids long. Germline values: CDR1 SGHTA, CDR2 FQGNSA. In DNA, the CDR3 is TGTGCCGGCAGCTTAGACGGGACATACGATTCACCCCTCCACTTT. As protein: CAGSLDGTYDSPLHF. The variable domain in full, completed from reference TRBV7-2 and TRBJ1-6, reads GAGVSQSPSNKVTEKGKDVELRCDPISGHTALYWYRQSLGQGLEFLIYFQGNSAPDKSGLPSDRFSAERTGGSVSTLTIQRTQQEDSAVYLCAGSLDGTYDSPLHFGNGTRLTVT.

The chain combines TRBV6-1 with TRBJ1-1; D remains unclear. The CDR3 spans 14 residues. Germline V CDR1 and CDR2: MNHNS, SASEGT. The ends were cut back, 8 bases at V and 2 bases at J, with 15 bases in the middle. The CDR3 sequence is CASSVYGVNTEAFF. The CDR3 nucleotides read TGTGCCAGCTCGGTTTACGGAGTTAACACTGAAGCTTTCTTT.

J is TRBJ2-4 and V is TRBV30; D remains ambiguous. The V end lost 5 bases, the J end lost 1 base, and 12 bases lay between the germline ends. Germline CDR1 reads GTSNPN; CDR2 reads SVGIG (reference sequence). The CDR3 has 14 amino acids. CDR3 residues: CAWARLVAKNIQYF. CDR3 DNA sequence: TGTGCCTGGGCCCGATTAGTGGCCAAAAACATTCAGTACTTC.

The rearrangement links TRBV27 to TRBJ1-6, with 8 bases matching TRBD1. Germline V gives CDR1 MNHEY, CDR2 SMNVEV (reference sequence). The CDR3 has 14 residues. Trimming removed 5 bases from V and 9 bases from J; junction bases left unmatched: 6. CDR3 bases: TGTGCCAGCAGTGGGGACAGGATTTTTTCACCCCTCCACTTT. Translated: CASSGDRIFSPLHF.

The chain has TRBV7-8 and TRBJ1-5; 9 nucleotides match TRBD1. Germline lookup yields CDR1 SGHVS and CDR2 FQNEAQ. The CDR3 spans 15 residues. V gave up 2 bases and J gave up 4 bases; unmatched junction bases: 3. This CDR3 is CASSLRDRDNQPQHF. The CDR3 DNA reads TGTGCCAGCAGCTTACGGGACAGGGATAATCAGCCCCAGCATTTT.

V is TRBV6-1 and J is TRBJ1-1; D remains ambiguous. The V gene lost 0 bases and the J gene lost 3 bases, with 8 bases spanning the gap. Germline V gives CDR1 MNHNS, CDR2 SASEGT. There are 14 residues in the CDR3. CDR3 DNA: TGTGCCAGCAGTGAAGCTCGGACTTACACTGAAGCTTTCTTT. Amino acid sequence: CASSEARTYTEAFF.

This chain links TRBV6-5 with TRBJ1-6; D gene unclear. This CDR3 region has 16 residues. In germline, CDR1 is MNHEY, CDR2 SVGAGI. The V end lost 4 bases, the J end lost 0 bases, and 10 bases lay between the germline ends. The DNA of the CDR3 is TGTGCCAGCAGTTCCCTACAGAGCTCCTATAATTCACCCCTCCACTTT. It specifies CASSSLQSSYNSPLHF.

J is TRBJ2-7 and V is TRBV5-8, with TRBD1 identical over 9 bases. The CDR3 contains 15 residues. CDR1 and CDR2 from the germline V gene are SGHTS and YDEGEE. Trimming took 2 bases from V and 7 from J; bases not matched to a gene: 10. CDR3 amino acids: CASSLGTGRIGEQYF. The CDR3 nucleotides are TGTGCCAGCAGCTTAGGGACAGGGCGAATTGGGGAGCAGTACTTC.

The CDR3: CASSRSGTGEFYEQYF. CDR3 in DNA: TGTGCCAGCAGTCGGTCCGGGACAGGAGAGTTCTACGAGCAGTACTTC. V and J are TRBV27 and TRBJ2-7, with TRBD1 matching 8 bases. V trimming: 5 bases; J trimming: 3 bases; junction bases outside the gene matches: 12. This CDR3 comprises 16 residues. Per germline, CDR1 MNHEY and CDR2 SMNVEV (reference sequence).

V gene TRBV10-3 combines with J gene TRBJ2-5; TRBD1 aligns across 10 bases. Germline V lookup: CDR1 ENHRY, CDR2 SYGVKD. After removal of 6 bases from V and 5 bases from J, the junction contained 9 bases not matched to a gene. The CDR3 contains 15 residues. The CDR3 reads CAIRGDRGDGETQYF. As DNA, the CDR3 is TGTGCCATCAGGGGGGACAGGGGAGATGGGGAGACCCAGTACTTC.

The chain carries TRBV19 and TRBJ2-1; a weak D match, TRBD2 (5 bases). CDR3 length equals 12 residues. From germline, CDR1 is LNHDA and CDR2 SQIVND (reference sequence). V was shortened by 4 bases and J by 7 bases, with 8 bases between the two germline ends. CDR3 nucleotides: TGTGCCAGTAGTACAAGGGAGAATGAGCAGTTCTTC. It codes for CASSTRENEQFF. The full variable domain, rest sourced from reference TRBV19 and TRBJ2-1, is DGGITQSPKYLFRKEGQNVTLSCEQNLNHDAMYWYRQDPGQGLRLIYYSQIVNDFQKGDIAEGYSVSREKKESFPLTVTSAQKNPTAFYLCASSTRENEQFFGPGTRLTVL.

The chain carries TRBV5-1 and TRBJ1-3; 8 bases match TRBD1. Trimming removed 0 bases from V and 6 bases from J; junction bases left unmatched: 8. The germline V gene has CDR1 SGHRS and CDR2 YFSETQ. The CDR3 is made up of 16 amino acids. CDR3 bases: TGCGCCAGCAGCTTGGGGCCACAGGGACAGGAAAACACCATATATTTT. Its protein is CASSLGPQGQENTIYF.

The CDR3 DNA is TGCGCCAGCAGCTCTGGGACAGGCTCAGGACAGCCCCAGCATTTT. This encodes CASSSGTGSGQPQHF. V gene TRBV5-1 combines with J gene TRBJ1-5, with 8 bases lining up with TRBD1. Trimming took 3 bases from V and 7 from J; bases not matched to a gene: 9. This CDR3 spans 15 amino acids. CDR1 is SGHRS and CDR2 is YFSETQ in the germline V gene.

The sample holds one count of this clone. The chain joins TRBV28 to TRBJ2-7; possibly TRBD1 for D (5 bases). CDR3 length: 12 residues. V lost 10 bases and J 9 bases, leaving 19 bases between the germline ends. The germline CDR1 and CDR2 sequences are MDHEN and SYDVKM. CDR3 in amino acids: CATRGGYQRQYF. CDR3 sequence (DNA): TGTGCCACTAGGGGCGGCTATCAAAGGCAGTACTTC.

The table lists this clone with a few counts. The V gene is TRBV6-5, the J gene TRBJ1-6; a weak D match, TRBD1 (6 bases). Looked up from germline, CDR1 is MNHEY and CDR2 is SVGAGI. CDR3 length equals 15 residues. V lost 4 bases and J 7 bases, leaving 14 bases between the germline ends. Here the CDR3 DNA reads TGTGCCAGCAGTTCCCTACAGGGTTTCAATTCACCCCTCCACTTT. Translating gives CASSSLQGFNSPLHF.

This clone was counted only a few times. V and J are TRBV5-4 and TRBJ1-1; maybe TRBD1 (5 bases). V was pared by 2 bases and J by 6 bases, with 11 bases between. Germline loops: CDR1 SGHNT, CDR2 YYREEE (reference sequence). This CDR3 is built from 13 residues. DNA for the CDR3: TGTGCCAGCAGCTTCGGGGGGGTCGCTGAAGCTTTCTTT. Translated, it gives CASSFGGVAEAFF.

This clone was observed a few times. V gene TRBV6-1 combines with J gene TRBJ2-2; TRBD1 is a possible D gene (5 bases). Germline CDR1 and CDR2: MNHNS and SASEGT. The length of the CDR3 is 14 residues. V shed 1 base and J shed 7 bases, with 10 bases lying between them. Here the CDR3 DNA reads TGTGCCAGCAGTGAAGGCAGGGCCGGCGGGGAGCTGTTTTTT. This encodes CASSEGRAGGELFF.

This clone came up a few times. V and J are TRBV9 and TRBJ1-2, with D possibly matching TRBD1 (5 bases). Germline V gives CDR1 SGDLS, CDR2 YYNGEE. The CDR3 contains 15 residues. V lost 3 bases to trimming and J lost 7 bases, with 19 bases between them. The CDR3 loop is CASSAQTDSRGGYTF. In nucleotides, the CDR3 is TGTGCCAGCAGCGCACAGACCGACAGCCGTGGTGGCTACACCTTC.

The rearrangement uses TRBV10-1 and TRBJ2-5, with D tentatively TRBD2 (5 bases). Deletions cut 0 bases from V and 1 base from J, with 6 bases between. The CDR3 consists of 14 residues. The germline V gene encodes CDR1 WNHNN and CDR2 SYGVQD (reference sequence). The CDR3: CASSESAGQETQYF. The CDR3 DNA reads TGCGCCAGCAGTGAGTCGGCGGGCCAAGAGACCCAGTACTTC.

The chain has TRBV9 and TRBJ2-3; 7 nucleotides match TRBD2. J was trimmed by 2 bases and V by 10 bases; bases with no gene match: 10. CDR3 length equals 14 residues. The germline V gene encodes CDR1 SGDLS and CDR2 YYNGEE. CDR3 DNA: TGTGCCTCCGGGGGGACCAGAAACACAGATACGCAGTATTTT. Its protein is CASGGTRNTDTQYF. The complete variable domain, with remaining parts taken from reference TRBV9 and TRBJ2-3, reads DSGVTQTPKHLITATGQRVTLRCSPRSGDLSVYWYQQSLDQGLQFLIQYYNGEERAKGNILERFSAQQFPDLHSELNLSSLELGDSALYFCASGGTRNTDTQYFGPGTRLTVL.

This chain joins TRBV29-1 and TRBJ1-1; D might be TRBD1 (6 bases). This CDR3 is built from 14 residues. The V end lost 2 bases, the J end lost 5 bases, and 15 bases lay between the germline ends. Germline V gene lookup returns CDR1 SQVTM and CDR2 ANQGSEA. CDR3 bases: TGCAGCGTTGAACATACAGGGATGGGGACTGAAGCTTTCTTT. The encoded protein is CSVEHTGMGTEAFF. The full variable domain, completed using reference TRBV29-1 and TRBJ1-1, is SAVISQKPSRDICQRGTSLTIQCQVDSQVTMMFWYRQQPGQSLTLIATANQGSEATYESGFVIDKFPISRPNLTFSTLTVSNMSPEDSSIYLCSVEHTGMGTEAFFGQGTRLTVV.

The chain has TRBV6-5 and TRBJ1-2, with 7 bases matching TRBD1. CDR1 is MNHEY and CDR2 is SVGAGI in the germline V gene. CDR3 length: 15 amino acids. V gave up 5 bases and J gave up 6 bases; unmatched junction bases: 12. The CDR3 DNA reads as TGTGCCAGCAGTCGAGGGGGCGCCCGATATCATGGCTACACCTTC. This encodes CASSRGGARYHGYTF.

This clone was counted between two and nine times. DNA for the CDR3: TGCGCCAGCAGCCTTGGACAGGGAGGTTGGGAAAAACTGTTTTTT. The encoded protein is CASSLGQGGWEKLFF. The J gene is TRBJ1-4, the V gene TRBV5-1, with 8 bases identical to TRBD1. Germline-derived CDR1 and CDR2 are SGHRS and YFSETQ. The junction had 10 bases not matched to a gene; V was cut back by 4 bases and J by 8 bases. The CDR3 consists of 15 residues.

The gene calls are TRBV25-1 and TRBJ2-2; 7 bases are a match to TRBD1. This CDR3 comprises 16 residues. Germline CDR1 reads MGHDK; CDR2 reads SYGVNS. The ends lost 3 bases at V and 0 bases at J; junction bases unmatched: 4. The CDR3 protein is CASSDIGTANTGELFF. The CDR3 nucleotides read TGTGCCAGCAGTGATATTGGGACAGCGAACACCGGGGAGCTGTTTTTT.

There are a few counts of this clone. The DNA for the CDR3 is TGTGCCAGCAGCTTGCAGCGGACTAACTATGGCTACACCTTC. This sequence encodes CASSLQRTNYGYTF. V gene TRBV5-5 combines with J gene TRBJ1-2, with D uncertain. The CDR3 totals 14 residues. Trimming cost V 1 base and J 0 bases, with 7 bases left between them. Germline V gene sequence: CDR1 SGHKS, CDR2 YYEKEE (reference sequence). Together with reference TRBV5-5 and TRBJ1-2, the CDR3 gives the full variable domain: DAGVTQSPTHLIKTRGQQVTLRCSPISGHKSVSWYQQVLGQGPQFIFQYYEKEERGRGNFPDRFSARQFPNYSSELNVNALLLGDSALYLCASSLQRTNYGYTFGSGTRLTVV.